A single sample gave rise to the 29 T cell receptor beta chains below, sequenced in a study of blood T cell repertoires in COVID-19. Sequencing was performed with immunoSEQ multiplex PCR; in TCRdb, only in-frame clones are kept and a portion is missing. The table includes around 250,000 clones, roughly 89% detected once. The material sequenced was peripheral blood. The receptors come from a woman in her 30s with active or convalescent COVID-19.

The chain recombines TRBV19 with TRBJ2-7, with TRBD2 matching 10 bases. This CDR3 is built from 14 residues. Germline V gives CDR1 LNHDA, CDR2 SQIVND (reference sequence). Trimming took 6 bases from V and 4 from J; bases not matched to a gene: 6. CDR3 residues: CASRPGLASYEQYF. The CDR3 DNA reads as TGTGCCAGTAGACCGGGACTAGCGTCGTACGAGCAGTACTTC.

The chain couples TRBV4-1 to TRBJ2-3, with 8 nucleotides matching TRBD2. CDR1 and CDR2 from the germline V gene are MGHRA and YSYEKL. The CDR3 has 16 amino acids. V dropped 2 bases and J dropped 1; count of bases not matched to a gene: 5. The CDR3 DNA is TGCGCCAGCAGCCAACGAGCGGGGGCTCGCACAGATACGCAGTATTTT. Its protein is CASSQRAGARTDTQYF.

This clone was detected only a few times. The chain uses TRBV5-4 and TRBJ1-2; tentatively, D is TRBD1 (6 bases). Germline-derived CDR1 and CDR2 are SGHNT and YYREEE (reference sequence). The CDR3 sequence is 14 residues long. The germline V and J ends were trimmed by 2 bases and 8 bases, with 16 bases remaining between them. The CDR3 region is CASSLGGGSVGYTF. The CDR3 DNA follows: TGTGCCAGCAGCTTAGGGGGGGGCTCGGTAGGCTACACCTTC. The full variable domain, rest sourced from reference TRBV5-4 and TRBJ1-2, is ETGVTQSPTHLIKTRGQQVTLRCSSQSGHNTVSWYQQALGQGPQFIFQYYREEENGRGNFPPRFSGLQFPNYSSELNVNALELDDSALYLCASSLGGGSVGYTFGSGTRLTVV.

This clone was counted a single time. The chain uses TRBV11-2 and TRBJ1-2; unclear D gene. There are 15 residues in the CDR3. Germline CDR1 SGHAT, CDR2 FQNNGV. Trimming left V 1 base short and J 2 bases short, with 11 bases between. The CDR3 DNA sequence: TGTGCCAGCAGCTTAGCGGGGAAACAGAACTATGGCTACACCTTC. Its protein is CASSLAGKQNYGYTF. The variable domain in full, with the rest retrieved from reference TRBV11-2 and TRBJ1-2, is EAGVAQSPRYKIIEKRQSVAFWCNPISGHATLYWYQQILGQGPKLLIQFQNNGVVDDSQLPKDRFSAERLKGVDSTLKIQPAKLEDSAVYLCASSLAGKQNYGYTFGSGTRLTVV.

The rearrangement uses TRBV28 and TRBJ1-6; 8 nucleotides align to TRBD1. There are 14 residues in the CDR3. The junction had 4 bases not matched to a gene; V was cut back by 5 bases and J by 7 bases. CDR1 MDHEN and CDR2 SYDVKM come from the germline V gene. CDR3 sequence (DNA): TGTGCCAGCAGTCAGGGGGACAGGAATTCACCCCTCCACTTT. Protein sequence: CASSQGDRNSPLHF.

The chain links TRBV7-2 to TRBJ2-7; D gene unclear. This CDR3 is 14 amino acids long. V lost 1 base, J lost 2 bases, and 9 bases lay in between. Per the germline V gene, CDR1 is SGHTA and CDR2 is FQGNSA. In DNA form, the CDR3 reads TGTGCCAGCAGCTTAGGAGGCTCCGCCTACGAGCAGTACTTC. This encodes CASSLGGSAYEQYF.

This clone is a singleton in its sample. The J gene is TRBJ1-3, the V gene TRBV7-9, with D perhaps TRBD1 (5 bases). Germline V gene sequence: CDR1 SEHNR, CDR2 FQNEAQ (reference sequence). This CDR3 is built from 14 residues. The V end was cut by 5 bases, the J end by 3 bases, with 11 bases between. The CDR3 protein is CASSPPGLGNTIYF. The CDR3 DNA reads as TGTGCCAGCAGCCCCCCAGGGCTTGGAAACACCATATATTTT.

The chain employs TRBV7-9 and TRBJ2-1; D perhaps matches TRBD1 (6 bases). The CDR3 is 14 residues long. Per the germline V gene, CDR1 is SEHNR and CDR2 is FQNEAQ (reference sequence). V gave up 3 bases and J gave up 11 bases, with 17 bases separating them. DNA of the CDR3: TGTGCCAGCAGCTTCTTTACAGGGCCAATCAAGCAGTTCTTC. It yields the protein CASSFFTGPIKQFF.

The chain is built from TRBV4-3 and TRBJ1-4, with unresolved D. CDR3 length: 15 amino acids. V was shortened by 2 bases and J by 1 base, with 8 bases between the two germline ends. CDR1 LGHNA and CDR2 YSLEER come from the germline V gene. The CDR3 loop is CASSQLAGTNEKLFF. CDR3 nucleotides: TGCGCCAGCAGCCAATTAGCCGGAACTAATGAAAAACTGTTTTTT.

In DNA form, the CDR3 reads TGTGCCAGCAGCTTATCACCTAGCGGGGGAGGCCACACCGGGGAGCTGTTTTTT. It is translated as CASSLSPSGGGHTGELFF. The rearrangement joins TRBV7-9 to TRBJ2-2, with 10 positions matching TRBD2. Germline V gene sequence: CDR1 SEHNR, CDR2 FQNEAQ (reference sequence). V was clipped by 2 bases and J by 3 bases; unmatched bases: 9. This CDR3 region has 18 residues.

V is TRBV13 and J is TRBJ1-4; weak D call: TRBD1 (5 bases). CDR1 is PRHDT and CDR2 is FYEKMQ in the germline V gene (reference sequence). The CDR3 extends over 15 amino acids. Trimming stripped 3 bases from V and 6 bases from J, with 14 bases between. The CDR3 reads CASSLSGFTDEKLFF. CDR3 nucleotides: TGTGCCAGCAGCTTGTCAGGGTTTACAGATGAAAAACTGTTTTTT. The entire variable domain, with the rest obtained from reference TRBV13 and TRBJ1-4, is as follows: AAGVIQSPRHLIKEKRETATLKCYPIPRHDTVYWYQQGPGQDPQFLISFYEKMQSDKGSIPDRFSAQQFSDYHSELNMSSLELGDSALYFCASSLSGFTDEKLFFGSGTQLSVL.

The gene calls are TRBV7-2 and TRBJ2-2; TRBD2 matches 11 bases. V shed 1 base, J shed 7 bases, and the junction held 5 bases outside the gene matches. This CDR3 region has 16 residues. The germline V gene encodes CDR1 SGHTA and CDR2 FQGNSA. CDR3 nucleotide sequence: TGTGCCAGCAGCTTAGATAGCGGGGGGGCCGTCGGGGAGCTGTTTTTT. Protein sequence: CASSLDSGGAVGELFF.

In its sample, this clone was seen once. The chain is built from TRBV6-2 or TRBV6-3 and TRBJ1-6, with 9 bases matching TRBD1. Germline CDR1 is MNHEY and CDR2 is SVGEGT. The length of the CDR3 is 15 residues. The V and J ends lost 5 bases and 6 bases, in that order; junction bases with no gene match: 5. DNA for the CDR3: TGTGCCAGCAGTACAAGGACAGGGGTTAATTCACCCCTCCACTTT. As protein: CASSTRTGVNSPLHF.

The rearrangement uses TRBV5-6 and TRBJ2-5, with D possibly TRBD2 on 5 matching bases. Per germline, CDR1 SGHDT and CDR2 YYEEEE. The V gene lost 8 bases and the J gene lost 4 bases, with 21 bases spanning the gap. CDR3 length: 15 amino acids. The DNA for the CDR3 is TGTGCCAGTCAAGCTTGGGGAGTTGTGCGAGAGACCCAGTACTTC. This codes for CASQAWGVVRETQYF.

To note about this clone: Other DNA sequences within the sample encode an identical CDR3. The DNA of the CDR3 is TGTGCCTGGAGTCCGACAGGGGGCGCGGGGACTGAAGCTTTCTTT. Its protein is CAWSPTGGAGTEAFF. J is TRBJ1-1 and V is TRBV30, with 10 bases matching TRBD1. The CDR3 totals 15 residues. The trim removed 2 bases at V and 5 bases at J, leaving 8 bases unmatched. CDR1 is GTSNPN, CDR2 SVGIG, per germline (reference sequence).

V and J are TRBV7-8 and TRBJ2-7; possibly TRBD2 for D (7 bases). Trimming took off 5 bases at V and 1 base at J, with 18 bases between the two ends. The CDR3 runs to 16 residues. Germline V CDR1 and CDR2: SGHVS, FQNEAQ. CDR3 bases: TGTGCCAGCAGCGGATTCCCAGGGGAGGGGTCCTACGAGCAGTACTTC. It specifies CASSGFPGEGSYEQYF.

This chain uses TRBV7-2 with TRBJ1-5, with TRBD1 identical over 9 bases. The V and J ends lost 1 base and 7 bases, in that order; junction bases with no gene match: 11. The V gene's germline CDR1 is SGHTA and CDR2 FQGNSA. The CDR3 is 17 amino acids. This chain's CDR3 is CASSLGGTGLLYQPQHF. The CDR3 DNA reads TGTGCCAGCAGCTTAGGTGGGACAGGGCTCCTATACCAGCCCCAGCATTTT.

The V and J genes are TRBV4-3 and TRBJ2-3; D is perhaps TRBD1 (6 bases). The ends were cut back, 0 bases at V and 3 bases at J, with 10 bases in the middle. CDR1 is LGHNA, CDR2 YSLEER, per germline. The CDR3 is 15 residues long. The CDR3 bases are TGCGCCAGCAGCCAAGACAGGGGCAATACAGATACGCAGTATTTT. Its translation: CASSQDRGNTDTQYF.

The chain employs TRBV29-1 and TRBJ1-3; TRBD1 matches at 8 bases. CDR1 is SQVTM and CDR2 is ANQGSEA in the germline V gene. The CDR3 contains 13 residues. With V trimmed by 5 bases and J by 4 bases, 4 bases remained unmatched. The DNA of the CDR3 is TGCAGCGTTTTGACAGGGGCAGGAAACACCATATATTTT. This codes for CSVLTGAGNTIYF.

V gene TRBV9 combines with J gene TRBJ1-2; 11 bases agree with TRBD1. The CDR3 extends over 16 amino acids. The J segment lost 8 bases and the V segment lost 4 bases, leaving 13 bases of the junction unmatched. Germline V gene data show CDR1 as SGDLS and CDR2 as YYNGEE. CDR3 DNA sequence: TGTGCCAGCAGCCCGGGCCCTGGACAGGGGGCGAAAGGCTACACCTTC. Its protein is CASSPGPGQGAKGYTF.

This sequence joins TRBV9 and TRBJ2-5; TRBD1 matches at 8 bases. Germline-derived CDR1 and CDR2 are SGDLS and YYNGEE. CDR3 length: 16 amino acids. The V gene end was trimmed by 0 bases and the J gene end by 2 bases; junction bases not matched to a gene: 6. CDR3 DNA: TGTGCCAGCAGCGTAGGATCCCAGGGGGCGCAAGAGACCCAGTACTTC. It translates to CASSVGSQGAQETQYF.

V is TRBV6-2 or TRBV6-3 and J is TRBJ2-5; 8 bases map to TRBD2. The CDR3 covers 14 residues. The V gene's germline CDR1 is MNHEY and CDR2 SVGEGT. Trimming took 5 bases from V and 4 from J; bases not matched to a gene: 6. This chain's CDR3 is CASSHRGGRETQYF. The CDR3 nucleotides are TGTGCCAGCAGTCACCGGGGGGGTCGAGAGACCCAGTACTTC.

The rearrangement uses TRBV28 and TRBJ1-5, with no clear D. Germline CDR1 and CDR2: MDHEN and SYDVKM. This CDR3 is built from 11 residues. The V and J ends lost 6 bases and 5 bases respectively, with 5 bases between them. As DNA, the CDR3 is TGTGCCAGCAGAGGAGATCAGCCCCAGCATTTT. Its protein product is CASRGDQPQHF.

CDR3: CASSTLQGGYYGYTF. The CDR3 nucleotides are TGTGCCAGTAGTACCTTACAGGGAGGGTACTATGGCTACACCTTC. The chain carries TRBV19 and TRBJ1-2; a weak D match, TRBD1 (6 bases). CDR3 length: 15 residues. V lost 4 bases and J 3 bases, leaving 15 bases between the germline ends. Germline values: CDR1 LNHDA, CDR2 SQIVND (reference sequence). The full variable domain, in which reference TRBV19 and TRBJ1-2 provide the parts outside the CDR3, is DGGITQSPKYLFRKEGQNVTLSCEQNLNHDAMYWYRQDPGQGLRLIYYSQIVNDFQKGDIAEGYSVSREKKESFPLTVTSAQKNPTAFYLCASSTLQGGYYGYTFGSGTRLTVV.

With respect to this clone: Relative to the germline gene, one junction end is altered; a read error may explain this. The chain combines TRBV15 with TRBJ2-1, with TRBD2 identical over 8 bases. The CDR3 spans 15 residues. The germline gives CDR1 LNHNV, CDR2 YYDKDF (reference sequence). CDR3 nucleotides: TGTGCCACCAGCAGACCACCGGGGGGGCCAAGCCTCGTGGTCTTC. Translation gives CATSRPPGGPSLVVF.

This clone occurred once. The genes are TRBV14 and TRBJ1-2; TRBD1 agrees at 8 bases. Germline trimming cut 4 bases from V and 4 bases from J; bases unmatched to any gene: 5. The CDR3 loop spans 14 amino acids. Per the germline V gene, CDR1 is SGHDN and CDR2 is FVKESK. The CDR3 sequence is CASSRTGTSYGYTF. DNA for the CDR3: TGTGCCAGCAGCCGGACAGGGACCAGCTATGGCTACACCTTC.

The chain carries TRBV9 and TRBJ2-7, with D unclear. V lost 0 bases, J lost 3 bases, and 7 bases lay in between. This CDR3 is built from 13 residues. Germline CDR1 and CDR2: SGDLS and YYNGEE. The CDR3: CASSVVAGYEQYF. Written as DNA, the CDR3 is TGTGCCAGCAGCGTAGTGGCAGGCTACGAGCAGTACTTC.

The rearrangement links TRBV7-3 to TRBJ2-2; tentatively, D is TRBD2 (6 bases). V was shortened by 5 bases and J by 2 bases, with 21 bases between the two germline ends. The germline V gene has CDR1 SGHTA and CDR2 FQGTGA. The CDR3 length is 18 residues. Here the CDR3 reads CASSPELARPLNTGELFF. CDR3 bases: TGTGCCAGCAGCCCAGAACTAGCCAGGCCACTTAACACCGGGGAGCTGTTTTTT.

The rearrangement links TRBV5-4 to TRBJ2-1, with 9 bases fitting TRBD1. Germline CDR1 and CDR2: SGHNT and YYREEE (reference sequence). This CDR3 is built from 14 residues. V was pared by 4 bases and J by 9 bases, with 8 bases of the junction left unmatched. CDR3 DNA sequence: TGTGCCAGCAGCCGAGACTACAGGGGGCTTGAGCAGTTCTTC. It specifies CASSRDYRGLEQFF.